Reported below is one T cell receptor (beta chain). The target of this receptor is not known. No base qualities exist here, and no much larger clone lies one base off it. This record comes from a study of T-cell memory formation after mild COVID-19 (dated by TCRdb to the early 2020s). For the study in its entirety: TCR sequence clusters from the two donors were found to be largely donor specific. The cohort was made up of two young adult volunteers, one female and one male, who were previously healthy. T-cell clones expanding and contracting after mild COVID-19 in two donors were tracked by longitudinal TCRalpha and TCRbeta repertoire sequencing. Paper-wide results and their limitations: Whether the second-wave clones peaking on day 37 were SARS-CoV-2 specific was not confirmed. Clones contracting from day 15 to 85 had balanced CD4/CD8 phenotypes, while a second wave expanding from day 15 to 37 was biased towards CD4+. Some responding clones were detected in pre-infection memory, which suggested that pre-existing cross-reactive memory T cells had joined the SARS-CoV-2 response. The study included only a couple of mild cases, and larger cohorts that include severe cases with pre-infection samples were judged to be necessary. Contracting CD4+ clones turned up mainly in the CM and EM memory subsets, whereas EMRA was where CD8+ clones were enriched.

The instrument given in TCRdb is Illumina NovaSeq 6000. TCRalpha and TCRbeta cDNA libraries were constructed by 5'RACE with constant-segment primers, with sample barcodes and unique molecular identifiers being introduced. Trizol reagent was used to extract RNA from every sample. The libraries were amplified in two PCR steps, and the second step added a second sample barcode and Illumina TruSeq adapters. The libraries were sequenced on an Illumina NovaSeq using 2 x 150 bp paired-end reads. On the authors' methods: Demultiplexing of reads and collapsing into UMI-guided consensus sequences were performed with migec v1.2.7. Using mixcr v2.1.11, UMI consensuses were aligned to TRA and TRB V and J templates and then assembled into clonotypes. Expanded or contracted clonotypes were those called significant by both edgeR and NoisET, with noise models trained on biological replicates. For edgeR calls, a false discovery rate-adjusted p below 0.01 and a log2 fold-change threshold of 1 were applied. As an exploratory analysis of dynamics, PCA with hierarchical clustering was applied to max-normalized trajectories of the 1000 most abundant clonotypes. Separately sequenced CD4+ and CD8+ repertoires were used to assign the CD4 or CD8 phenotype of responding clones. The public reads were reanalyzed by TCRdb: fastp trimming at Q25, MiXCR alignment, in-frame beta chains only. CDR3 protein duplicates are merged, each entry listing the most common genes and DNA. These V and J calls derive from TCRdb rather than the authors' analysis. The table for this sample lists more than 120,000 distinct CDR3 sequences; 5.5% to 7% of them were counted only once. The ten largest clonotypes hold about 2% of the sample.

The germline V gene sets CDR1 to SQVTM and CDR2 to ANQGSEA. Trimming takes 4 bases from V and 8 bases from J, and the germline ends sit 20 bases apart. The cysteine opens and the phenylalanine closes a CDR3 of 14 amino acids. Of all the DNA, just the CDR3 is kept, 42 bases in frame from base 1. PBMCs were isolated by Ficoll-Paque density gradient centrifugation. This sequence originates from an adult woman who had mild COVID-19 (a few samples of this study predate the infection). The sample titles of this study are shuffled in the database, so cell type and time point are left out; the donor was told from shared clones. In this chain, TRBV29-1 is recombined with TRBJ1-2, and possibly TRBD1, on 6 matching bases. The sequenced sample consisted of PBMCs or a T cell subset sorted from them (not recorded which). CDR3 reads: CSVGGPGQVDGYTF. The DNA is TGCAGCGTTGGGGGTCCGGGACAAGTAGACGGCTACACCTTC.